The next 30 T cell receptor beta chains were all read from a single sample in a study of blood T cell repertoires in COVID-19. Using immunoSEQ multiplex PCR, the repertoire was profiled, and TCRdb retains in-frame clones only, with some absent. The sample gives around 180,000 clones, roughly 80% of which show up once; approximately 12% is in the top ten. The material sequenced was peripheral blood. Receptors were obtained from a woman older than 75 with COVID-19, enrolled during active disease.

J is TRBJ2-1 and V is TRBV7-3, with a weak D call TRBD1 (5 bases). Germline assignment: CDR1 SGHTA and CDR2 FQGTGA. V dropped 2 bases and J dropped 5 bases, with 10 bases sitting between them. The CDR3 is made up of 14 amino acids. CDR3 nucleotide sequence: TGTGCCAGCAGCTTAGGGGCGGCAAACAATGAGCAGTTCTTC. Its protein is CASSLGAANNEQFF.

The chain couples TRBV6-5 to TRBJ2-1; 7 bases align to TRBD2. Germline trimming cut 0 bases from V and 2 bases from J; bases unmatched to any gene: 4. This CDR3 comprises 16 residues. The germline V gene encodes CDR1 MNHEY and CDR2 SVGAGI. Here the CDR3 DNA reads TGTGCCAGCAGTTACTCGACGGGAGGAACCTACAATGAGCAGTTCTTC. Translation: CASSYSTGGTYNEQFF.

J is TRBJ2-2 and V is TRBV27, with TRBD2 identical over 11 bases. The CDR3 is 15 amino acids. Trimming took 8 bases from V and 3 from J; bases not matched to a gene: 5. Per the germline V gene, CDR1 is MNHEY and CDR2 is SMNVEV (reference sequence). The CDR3 sequence is CASRSGRGDTGELFF. The CDR3 coding sequence is TGTGCCAGCCGTAGCGGGAGGGGCGACACCGGGGAGCTGTTTTTT.

CDR3 nucleotide sequence: TGTGCCAGCAGCCCACTAGCGGGAGGTGACACCGGGGAGCTGTTTTTT. Translated, it gives CASSPLAGGDTGELFF. This chain connects TRBV5-4 to TRBJ2-2; TRBD2 matches 12 bases. Per germline, CDR1 SGHNT and CDR2 YYREEE (reference sequence). The CDR3 covers 16 residues. Trimming at V came to 4 bases and at J to 3 bases, leaving 4 bases not matched to a gene.

The chain carries TRBV11-2 and TRBJ1-4; D remains ambiguous. The CDR3 sequence is 15 residues long. V lost 1 base and J 3 bases, leaving 9 bases between the germline ends. Looked up from germline, CDR1 is SGHAT and CDR2 is FQNNGV. In DNA, the CDR3 is TGTGCCAGCAGCTTAGTGTGGCGGTCTAATGAAAAACTGTTTTTT. Amino acids: CASSLVWRSNEKLFF.

The chain joins TRBV5-6 to TRBJ2-7, with 7 bases matching TRBD1. The ends lost 2 bases at V and 2 bases at J; junction bases unmatched: 7. Germline values: CDR1 SGHDT, CDR2 YYEEEE. CDR3 length equals 15 residues. The CDR3 protein is CASSLTGDLAYEQYF. CDR3 DNA sequence: TGTGCCAGCAGCTTAACAGGGGACCTTGCCTACGAGCAGTACTTC.

The chain recombines TRBV29-1 with TRBJ2-3; D might be TRBD1 (6 bases). V lost 3 bases, J lost 1 base, and 20 bases lay in between. The germline V gene encodes CDR1 SQVTM and CDR2 ANQGSEA. CDR3 size: 17 residues. The CDR3 is CSVDGRLMAGGTDTQYF. The CDR3 nucleotides are TGCAGCGTTGATGGAAGACTGATGGCAGGGGGCACAGATACGCAGTATTTT.

This rearrangement joins TRBV20-1 to TRBJ1-2; D is uncertain. The CDR3 spans 11 residues. V dropped 0 bases and J dropped 8 bases, with 7 bases sitting between them. CDR1 is DFQATT, CDR2 SNEGSKA, per germline (reference sequence). The CDR3, as DNA: TGCAGTGCTAGAGACAGGCTCGGCTACACCTTC. It encodes CSARDRLGYTF.

The V gene is TRBV5-5, the J gene TRBJ1-6; 9 bases line up with TRBD1. The germline V gene has CDR1 SGHKS and CDR2 YYEKEE (reference sequence). The V segment lost 2 bases and the J segment 9 bases; nucleotides outside the gene matches: 6. The CDR3 runs to 15 residues. The CDR3 bases are TGTGCCAGCAGCTTACAGGGGGCCGGGGCTTCACCCCTCCACTTT. It encodes CASSLQGAGASPLHF.

The genes are TRBV6-1 and TRBJ2-7; 10 nucleotides align to TRBD1. V dropped 4 bases and J dropped 1; count of bases not matched to a gene: 10. The length of the CDR3 is 17 residues. Germline CDR1 reads MNHNS; CDR2 reads SASEGT. CDR3 residues: CASSVYPGTGVSYEQYF. The CDR3 DNA reads TGTGCCAGCAGTGTCTACCCTGGGACAGGGGTTTCCTACGAGCAGTACTTC.

This chain links TRBV6-5 with TRBJ1-2; tentative D call: TRBD1 (6 bases). Germline CDR1 and CDR2: MNHEY and SVGAGI. Trimming removed 6 bases from V and 6 bases from J, with 11 bases in between. The CDR3 runs 12 residues. The CDR3: CASRSTGHGYTF. CDR3 nucleotides: TGTGCCAGCAGATCTACAGGGCATGGCTACACCTTC.

This rearrangement joins TRBV6-5 to TRBJ1-5; D is possibly TRBD1 (6 bases). Trimming pared 6 bases from V and 3 bases from J, leaving 12 bases between. The CDR3 covers 14 residues. Germline CDR1 MNHEY, CDR2 SVGAGI. The CDR3 loop reads CASRSGGYNQPQHF. In nucleotides, the CDR3 is TGTGCCAGCAGGTCTGGGGGCTACAATCAGCCCCAGCATTTT.

The chain is built from TRBV2 and TRBJ1-2; 9 positions agree with TRBD1. V gave up 8 bases and J gave up 0 bases; unmatched junction bases: 7. From germline, CDR1 is SNHLY and CDR2 FYNNEI. This CDR3 region has 15 residues. The CDR3 nucleotides read TGTGCCAGCCTAAGGAGACAGGGGGCTAACTATGGCTACACCTTC. Translation: CASLRRQGANYGYTF.

The chain recombines TRBV18 with TRBJ2-7, with 9 bases identical to TRBD1. V lost 4 bases to trimming and J lost 7 bases; unmatched junction nucleotides: 5. Germline V gene data show CDR1 as KGHSH and CDR2 as LQKENI. This CDR3 spans 13 amino acids. CDR3 in amino acids: CASSLQGAGEQYF. CDR3 in DNA: TGTGCCAGCTCACTACAGGGGGCTGGAGAGCAGTACTTC.

The V call is TRBV13, the J call TRBJ1-2; 8 nucleotides align to TRBD1. The CDR3 contains 14 residues. CDR1 and CDR2 (germline): PRHDT, FYEKMQ (reference sequence). V lost 5 bases and J lost 5; bases outside the gene matches: 7. In DNA, the CDR3 is TGTGCCAGCAGCGCCCCCGACAGGGGATATGGCTACACCTTC. It specifies CASSAPDRGYGYTF.

This clone occurred once. The chain has TRBV18 and TRBJ1-1; D remains ambiguous. The V gene's germline CDR1 is KGHSH and CDR2 LQKENI. Between the trimmed V and J ends, which lost 1 base and 0 bases, there was a span of 6 bases. This CDR3 spans 14 amino acids. Here the CDR3 reads CASSPRSVNTEAFF. The DNA for the CDR3 is TGTGCCAGCTCACCACGTTCGGTGAACACTGAAGCTTTCTTT.

The count of this clone is one. The chain is built from TRBV19 and TRBJ2-5; 7 bases line up with TRBD2. Trimming took 4 bases from V and 4 from J; bases not matched to a gene: 3. The V gene's germline CDR1 is LNHDA and CDR2 SQIVND (reference sequence). The CDR3 has 13 residues. The CDR3 DNA sequence: TGTGCCAGTAGTAGGCGGGAGTTAGAGACCCAGTACTTC. Its translation is CASSRRELETQYF.

The chain carries TRBV24-1 and TRBJ2-7, with 7 positions matching TRBD1. This CDR3 is 13 amino acids long. The ends lost 4 bases at V and 6 bases at J; junction bases unmatched: 5. Germline CDR1 reads KGHDR; CDR2 reads SFDVKD. The CDR3 nucleotides are TGTGCCACCAGTGACCCGGACAGGCCCGAGCAGTACTTC. This codes for CATSDPDRPEQYF.

The chain carries TRBV7-2 and TRBJ2-1, with 9 nucleotides matching TRBD1. Unmatched junction bases numbered 4, after V lost 5 bases and J lost 8 bases. The CDR3 is made up of 13 amino acids. CDR1 SGHTA and CDR2 FQGNSA come from the germline V gene. The CDR3 region has the DNA TGTGCCAGCAGCCCGGACAGGGGACATGAGCAGTTCTTC. It encodes CASSPDRGHEQFF.

The V call is TRBV29-1, the J call TRBJ2-5, with a possible D match to TRBD2 (7 bases). Germline V CDR1 and CDR2: SQVTM, ANQGSEA. The V and J ends lost 3 bases and 5 bases respectively, with 31 bases between them. This CDR3 region has 19 residues. Here the CDR3 reads CSVDWWDAIGGLIQETQYF. The CDR3 DNA sequence: TGCAGCGTTGACTGGTGGGACGCGATAGGGGGACTAATACAGGAGACCCAGTACTTC. The whole variable domain, filled in from reference TRBV29-1 and TRBJ2-5, reads SAVISQKPSRDICQRGTSLTIQCQVDSQVTMMFWYRQQPGQSLTLIATANQGSEATYESGFVIDKFPISRPNLTFSTLTVSNMSPEDSSIYLCSVDWWDAIGGLIQETQYFGPGTRLLVL.

J is TRBJ1-6 and V is TRBV19; possible D gene TRBD1, 5 bases. The V and J ends lost 3 bases and 0 bases respectively, with 15 bases between them. Germline CDR1 LNHDA, CDR2 SQIVND (reference sequence). The CDR3 covers 18 residues. The CDR3 nucleotides are TGTGCCAGTAGTATCCAGGGCCCGAGGAGCTCCTATAATTCACCCCTCCACTTT. Its protein is CASSIQGPRSSYNSPLHF.

V usage is TRBV5-6 and J usage is TRBJ1-2, with 8 bases aligning to TRBD1. Trimming took 4 bases from V and 0 from J; bases not matched to a gene: 11. The CDR3 loop spans 17 amino acids. Looked up from germline, CDR1 is SGHDT and CDR2 is YYEEEE. CDR3 region: CASSLLPGQATNYGYTF. The CDR3 coding sequence is TGTGCCAGCAGCCTTCTTCCGGGACAGGCCACTAACTATGGCTACACCTTC.

V gene TRBV6-5 combines with J gene TRBJ2-7; no reliable D call. CDR1 is MNHEY and CDR2 is SVGAGI in the germline V gene. Between the trimmed V and J ends, which lost 8 bases and 0 bases, there was a span of 11 bases. The CDR3 consists of 13 residues. The CDR3 spells CASESRNSYEQYF. As DNA, the CDR3 is TGTGCCAGCGAATCCAGGAACTCCTACGAGCAGTACTTC.

This clone is a singleton in its sample. The CDR3 is CASSFQGANTEAFF. CDR3 sequence (DNA): TGTGCCAGCAGTTTTCAGGGGGCGAACACTGAAGCTTTCTTT. V gene TRBV27 combines with J gene TRBJ1-1, with TRBD1 matching 8 bases. Germline CDR1 reads MNHEY; CDR2 reads SMNVEV (reference sequence). The CDR3 runs to 14 residues. With 3 bases clipped from V and 1 base from J, the junction kept 1 base outside the gene matches.

V and J are TRBV27 and TRBJ1-2, with 9 bases matching TRBD1. This CDR3 is built from 14 residues. V lost 5 bases and J lost 3; bases outside the gene matches: 4. Germline V gene lookup returns CDR1 MNHEY and CDR2 SMNVEV (reference sequence). CDR3 sequence reads: CASSGDRGYYGYTF. CDR3 bases: TGTGCCAGCAGTGGTGACAGGGGGTACTATGGCTACACCTTC.

The chain employs TRBV21-1 and TRBJ1-1; the DNA was not used to check the table's D call, TRBD1. TRBV21-1 corresponds to a pseudogene. This CDR3 spans 17 amino acids. The CDR3 region has the DNA TGTGCCAGCAGCAAAGCGGCTAGGGACAGGGTGGGGACTGAAGCTTTCTTT. This sequence encodes CASSKAARDRVGTEAFF.

The chain uses TRBV2 and TRBJ2-7; tentative D call: TRBD1 (5 bases). This CDR3 is 12 amino acids long. Germline lookup yields CDR1 SNHLY and CDR2 FYNNEI. The V end lost 7 bases, the J end lost 3 bases, and 10 bases lay between the germline ends. The CDR3 nucleotides read TGTGCCAGCAACGGCGGACACTACGAGCAGTACTTC. Translated: CASNGGHYEQYF. The entire variable domain, with the rest obtained from reference TRBV2 and TRBJ2-7, is as follows: EPEVTQTPSHQVTQMGQEVILRCVPISNHLYFYWYRQILGQKVEFLVSFYNNEISEKSEIFDDQFSVERPDGSNFTLKIRSTKLEDSAMYFCASNGGHYEQYFGPGTRLTVT.

The J gene is TRBJ2-5, the V gene TRBV12-3 or TRBV12-4, with 7 bases lining up with TRBD2. This CDR3 spans 11 amino acids. Trimming removed 6 bases from V and 7 bases from J; junction bases left unmatched: 2. For the CDR3, the DNA is TGTGCCAGCAGGGGGGGGTTGACCCAGTACTTC. Translation: CASRGGLTQYF.

The chain's CDR3 is CASSRDRGPYGYTF. The CDR3 DNA follows: TGTGCCAGCAGCCGTGACAGGGGTCCCTATGGCTACACCTTC. J is TRBJ1-2 and V is TRBV5-4, with 8 bases matching TRBD1. V was clipped by 4 bases and J by 4 bases; unmatched bases: 6. Germline assignment: CDR1 SGHNT and CDR2 YYREEE (reference sequence). This CDR3 region has 14 residues.

This rearrangement joins TRBV10-3 to TRBJ2-3, with 8 bases matching TRBD2. V dropped 5 bases and J dropped 0; count of bases not matched to a gene: 7. From germline, CDR1 is ENHRY and CDR2 SYGVKD. The CDR3 has 16 amino acids. The CDR3 loop reads CAISTGLAASTDTQYF. As DNA, the CDR3 is TGTGCCATCAGTACAGGACTAGCAGCTAGCACAGATACGCAGTATTTT.